This TCR beta chain appears in the sequencing data of a study of cytomegalovirus exposure and HLA in healthy donors. 13 Jbeta primers and 60 Vbeta primers were used for the PCR. Sequencing was performed with immunoSEQ multiplex PCR; in TCRdb, only in-frame clones are kept and a portion is missing. The sample lists about 160,000 clones, around 74% seen once, with roughly 1.9% in the top ten. This clone was found once. The length of the CDR3 is 13 residues. Looked up from germline, CDR1 is SEHNR and CDR2 is FQNEAQ (reference sequence). Trimming took off 6 bases at V and 7 bases at J, with 15 bases between the two ends.

This TCR derives from a female donor in good health and CMV-seronegative. The V call is TRBV7-9, the J call TRBJ2-5, with D perhaps TRBD1 (7 bases). The source material was PBMCs. The CDR3 DNA follows: TGTGCCAGCAGTGAGACCCAGGGGGGGACCCAGTACTTC. Its protein product is CASSETQGGTQYF.